This TCR beta chain derives from a study of molecular identifiers for immune sequencing clone quantification. Between about 18,000 and 1,100,000 sorted cells, with 10%, 30% or 50% RNA, yielded naive CD8 libraries. Library preparation followed earlier protocols using designated TCR primers. Each CDR3 protein gets one entry after TCRdb re-called the PCR reads with MiXCR. The table includes 88,000 or so distinct CDR3 sequences, around 20% detected once. The CDR3 loop spans 14 amino acids. CDR1 and CDR2 from the germline V gene are MNHEY and SMNVEV (reference sequence). V was shortened by 0 bases and J by 5 bases, with 7 bases between the two germline ends.

The V and J genes are TRBV27 and TRBJ2-2; D remains unclear. The specimen sequenced was naive CD8+ T cells from blood, with Jurkat cell RNA spiked in. The subset denotes: FACS-sorted CD8+CD4-CCR7+CD45RA+ naive T cells. This receptor was taken from a human donor in good health. Some libraries in this study had Jurkat cell RNA spiked in. The DNA of the CDR3 is TGTGCCAGCAGTTTATCATCCGGGACCGGGGAGCTGTTTTTT. The encoded protein is CASSLSSGTGELFF.